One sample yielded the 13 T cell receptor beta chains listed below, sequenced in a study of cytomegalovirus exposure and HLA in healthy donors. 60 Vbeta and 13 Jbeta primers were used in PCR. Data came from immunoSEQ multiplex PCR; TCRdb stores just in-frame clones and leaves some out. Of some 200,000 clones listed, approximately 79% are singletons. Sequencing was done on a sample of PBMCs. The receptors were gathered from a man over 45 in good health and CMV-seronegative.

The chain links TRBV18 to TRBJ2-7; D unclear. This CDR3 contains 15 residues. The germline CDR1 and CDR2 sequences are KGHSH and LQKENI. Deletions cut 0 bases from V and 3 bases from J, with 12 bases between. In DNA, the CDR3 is TGTGCCAGCTCACCACCGTCCGCGGTGAGCTACGAGCAGTACTTC. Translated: CASSPPSAVSYEQYF.

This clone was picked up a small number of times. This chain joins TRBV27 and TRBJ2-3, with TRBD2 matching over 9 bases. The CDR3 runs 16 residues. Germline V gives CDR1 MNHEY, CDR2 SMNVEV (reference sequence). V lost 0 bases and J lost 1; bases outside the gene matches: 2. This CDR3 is CASSLSPSGGTDTQYF. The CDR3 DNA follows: TGTGCCAGCAGTTTATCGCCTAGCGGGGGCACAGATACGCAGTATTTT.

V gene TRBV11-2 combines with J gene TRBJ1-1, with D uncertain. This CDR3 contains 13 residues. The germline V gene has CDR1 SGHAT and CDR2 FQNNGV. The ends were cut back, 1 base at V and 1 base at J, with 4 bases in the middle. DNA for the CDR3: TGTGCCAGCAGCTTAGGCGGGAACACTGAAGCTTTCTTT. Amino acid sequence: CASSLGGNTEAFF. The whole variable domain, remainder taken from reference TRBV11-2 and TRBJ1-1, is EAGVAQSPRYKIIEKRQSVAFWCNPISGHATLYWYQQILGQGPKLLIQFQNNGVVDDSQLPKDRFSAERLKGVDSTLKIQPAKLEDSAVYLCASSLGGNTEAFFGQGTRLTVV.

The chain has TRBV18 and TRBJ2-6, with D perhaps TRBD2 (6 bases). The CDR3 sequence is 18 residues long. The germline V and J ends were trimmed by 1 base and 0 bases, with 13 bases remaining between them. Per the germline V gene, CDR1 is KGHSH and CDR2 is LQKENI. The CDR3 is CASSPRRGLHSGANVLTF. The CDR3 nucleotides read TGTGCCAGCTCACCACGGCGGGGACTCCACTCTGGGGCCAACGTCCTGACTTTC.

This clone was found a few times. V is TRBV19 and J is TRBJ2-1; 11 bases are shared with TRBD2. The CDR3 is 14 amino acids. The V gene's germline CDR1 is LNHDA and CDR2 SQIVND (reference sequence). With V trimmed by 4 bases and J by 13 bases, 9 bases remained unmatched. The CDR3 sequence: CASSTSRLAGTQFF. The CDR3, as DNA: TGTGCCAGTAGTACGTCAAGACTAGCGGGGACTCAGTTCTTC.

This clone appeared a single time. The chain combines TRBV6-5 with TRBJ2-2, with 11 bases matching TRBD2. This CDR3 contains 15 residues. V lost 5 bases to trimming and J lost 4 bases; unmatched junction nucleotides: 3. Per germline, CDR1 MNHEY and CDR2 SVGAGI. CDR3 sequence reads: CASSIAGGVTGELFF. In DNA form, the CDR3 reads TGTGCCAGCAGTATAGCGGGAGGGGTCACCGGGGAGCTGTTTTTT.

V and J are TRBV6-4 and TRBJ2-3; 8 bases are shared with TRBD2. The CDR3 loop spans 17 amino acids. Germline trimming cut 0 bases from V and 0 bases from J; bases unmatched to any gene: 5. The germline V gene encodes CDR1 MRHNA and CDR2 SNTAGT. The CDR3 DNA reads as TGTGCCAGCAGTGACTCCTCTAGCGGGTTTAGCACAGATACGCAGTATTTT. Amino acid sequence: CASSDSSSGFSTDTQYF.

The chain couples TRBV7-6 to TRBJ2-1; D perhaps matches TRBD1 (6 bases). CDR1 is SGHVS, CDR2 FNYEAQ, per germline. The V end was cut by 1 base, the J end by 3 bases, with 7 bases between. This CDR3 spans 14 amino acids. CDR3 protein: CASSLEGDYNEQFF. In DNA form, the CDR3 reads TGTGCCAGCAGCTTAGAGGGGGACTACAATGAGCAGTTCTTC.

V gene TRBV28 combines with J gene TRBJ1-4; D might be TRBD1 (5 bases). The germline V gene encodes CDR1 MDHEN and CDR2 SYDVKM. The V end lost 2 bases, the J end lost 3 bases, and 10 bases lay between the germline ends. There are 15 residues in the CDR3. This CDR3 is CASSLGGTANEKLFF. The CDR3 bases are TGTGCCAGCAGTTTAGGAGGGACGGCTAATGAAAAACTGTTTTTT.

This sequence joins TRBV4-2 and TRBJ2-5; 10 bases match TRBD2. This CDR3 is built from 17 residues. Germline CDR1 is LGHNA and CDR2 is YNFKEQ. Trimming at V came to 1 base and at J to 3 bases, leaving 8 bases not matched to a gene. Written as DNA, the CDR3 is TGTGCCAGCAGCCAAGCGGGGACAGCGGGAGGGAAAGAGACCCAGTACTTC. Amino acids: CASSQAGTAGGKETQYF.

DNA of the CDR3: TGTGCCAGCAAACTAGCGGGAGGACCTTACGAGCAGTACTTC. This gives the protein CASKLAGGPYEQYF. V and J are TRBV28 and TRBJ2-7; 12 bases match TRBD2. V lost 7 bases, J lost 4 bases, and 5 bases stayed unmatched. Germline V gene lookup returns CDR1 MDHEN and CDR2 SYDVKM. The CDR3 totals 14 residues.

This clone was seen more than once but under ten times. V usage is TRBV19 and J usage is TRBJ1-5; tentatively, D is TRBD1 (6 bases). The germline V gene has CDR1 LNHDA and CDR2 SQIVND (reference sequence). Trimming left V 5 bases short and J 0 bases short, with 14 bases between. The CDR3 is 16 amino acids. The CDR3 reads CASSQDRSYSNQPQHF. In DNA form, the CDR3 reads TGTGCCAGTAGTCAGGACAGATCCTATAGCAATCAGCCCCAGCATTTT.

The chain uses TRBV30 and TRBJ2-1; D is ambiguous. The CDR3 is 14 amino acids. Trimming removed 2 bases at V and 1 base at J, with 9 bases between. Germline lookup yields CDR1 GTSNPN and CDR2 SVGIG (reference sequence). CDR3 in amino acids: CAWSKQPSYNEQFF. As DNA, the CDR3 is TGTGCCTGGAGTAAACAGCCATCCTACAATGAGCAGTTCTTC.